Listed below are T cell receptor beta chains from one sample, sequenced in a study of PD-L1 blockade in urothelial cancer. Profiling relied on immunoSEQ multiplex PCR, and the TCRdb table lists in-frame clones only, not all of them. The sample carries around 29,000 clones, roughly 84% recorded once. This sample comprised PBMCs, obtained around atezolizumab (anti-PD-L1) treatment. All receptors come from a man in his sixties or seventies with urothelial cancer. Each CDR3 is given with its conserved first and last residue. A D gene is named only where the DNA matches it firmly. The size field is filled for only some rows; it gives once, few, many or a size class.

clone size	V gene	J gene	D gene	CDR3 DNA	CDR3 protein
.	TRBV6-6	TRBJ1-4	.	TGTGCCAGCAGTCTGACAGAAGACTCGAAGAAACTGTTTTTT	CASSLTEDSKKLFF
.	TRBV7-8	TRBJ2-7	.	TGTGCCAGCAGTCCACCCACAGGGTTAGGTGAGCAGTACTTC	CASSPPTGLGEQYF
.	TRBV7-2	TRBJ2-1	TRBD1	TGTGCCAGCAGCCGACAGGGCTCCTACAATGAGCAGTTCTTC	CASSRQGSYNEQFF
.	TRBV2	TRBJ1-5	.	TGTGCCAGCAGTGAAGATCGAAGGGGCTATAGCAATCAGCCCCAGCATTTT	CASSEDRRGYSNQPQHF
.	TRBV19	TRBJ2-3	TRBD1	TGTGCCAGTAAGGGACAGGGGCGCACAGATACGCAGTATTTT	CASKGQGRTDTQYF
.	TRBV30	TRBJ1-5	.	TGTGCCTGGAGTGACGACAATCGGCCCCAGCATTTT	CAWSDDNRPQHF
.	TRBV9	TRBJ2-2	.	TGTGCCAGCAGCGGACAGAACACCGGGGAGCTGTTTTTT	CASSGQNTGELFF
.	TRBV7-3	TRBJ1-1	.	TGTGCCAGCAGCTTAACCTCTGATCGGGAAGCTTTCTTT	CASSLTSDREAFF
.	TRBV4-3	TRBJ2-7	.	TGCGCCAGCAGCCAAGAGAAATTGGCGGGATACGAGCAGTACTTC	CASSQEKLAGYEQYF
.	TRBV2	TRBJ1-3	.	TGTGCCAGCAGTGAACGGGGAGCTGGAAACACCATATATTTT	CASSERGAGNTIYF
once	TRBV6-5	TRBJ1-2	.	TGTGCCAGCACCAGGCCCGGATCTTCGTTCTATGGCTACACCTTC	CASTRPGSSFYGYTF
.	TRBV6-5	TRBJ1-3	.	TGTGCCAGCAGTTACTCGGGGGCCCCAAGGGACACCATATATTTT	CASSYSGAPRDTIYF
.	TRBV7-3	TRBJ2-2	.	TGTGCCAGCAGCCTAAGGACATCATTTAACACCGGGGAGCTGTTTTTT	CASSLRTSFNTGELFF
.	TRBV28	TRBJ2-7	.	TGTGCCAGCAGTTTAGAGGGCAGGACTTCGTACGAGCAGTACTTC	CASSLEGRTSYEQYF
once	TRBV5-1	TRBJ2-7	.	TGCGCCAGCAGCTCCGGGTTCGGGGACGAGCAGTACTTC	CASSSGFGDEQYF
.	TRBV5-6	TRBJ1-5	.	TGTGCCAGCAGCCCGGGGTTTAATAGCAATCAGCCCCAGCATTTT	CASSPGFNSNQPQHF
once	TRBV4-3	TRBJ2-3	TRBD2	TGCGCCAGCAGCCCCGTAGCGGGGGGGCCTTCAGATACGCAGTATTTT	CASSPVAGGPSDTQYF
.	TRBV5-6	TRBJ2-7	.	TGTGCCAGCAGCTTGGTGGGACAACTTACCTACGAGCAGTACTTC	CASSLVGQLTYEQYF
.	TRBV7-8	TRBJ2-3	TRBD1	TGTGCCAGCAGCCTACACAGGGGCGCAGATACGCAGTATTTT	CASSLHRGADTQYF
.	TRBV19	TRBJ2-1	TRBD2	TGTGCCAGTAGTATAGGCGGGAGGGTTTACAATGAGCAGTTCTTC	CASSIGGRVYNEQFF
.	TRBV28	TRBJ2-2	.	TGTGCCAGCAGTCCCCAGTTTGGGAGCTGGGAGCTGTTTTTT	CASSPQFGSWELFF
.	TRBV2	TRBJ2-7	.	TGTGCCAGCAGTGAAACAGGGCCCGAGCAGTACTTC	CASSETGPEQYF
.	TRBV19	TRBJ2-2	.	TGTGCCAGTAGTATGGGACAGAACACCGGGGAGCTGTTTTTT	CASSMGQNTGELFF
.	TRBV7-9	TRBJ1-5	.	TGTGCCAGCAGCTTATCGACGGAGGGAGGCCAGCCCCAGCATTTT	CASSLSTEGGQPQHF
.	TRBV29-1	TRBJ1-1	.	TGCAGCGAATACGGGTTGAACACTGAAGCTTTCTTT	CSEYGLNTEAFF
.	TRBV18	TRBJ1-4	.	TGTGCCAGCTCACCCCAGGGAAATGAAAAACTGTTTTTT	CASSPQGNEKLFF
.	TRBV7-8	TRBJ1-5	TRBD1	TGTGCCAGCAGCACTCCCCGGGACAGGGAGGACAATCAGCCCCAGCATTTT	CASSTPRDREDNQPQHF
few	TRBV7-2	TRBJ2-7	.	TGTGCCAGCAGCTTAGTCTCCGGCGGGGAAGTCGAGCAGTACTTC	CASSLVSGGEVEQYF
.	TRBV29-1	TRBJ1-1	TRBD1	TGCAGCGCTCTACAGGGGGCGCGGACTGAAGCTTTCTTT	CSALQGARTEAFF
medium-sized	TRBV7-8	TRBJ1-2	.	TGTGCCAGCAGCCCGGTCGAGGGCTATGGCTACACCTTC	CASSPVEGYGYTF
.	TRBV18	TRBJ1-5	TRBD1	TGTGCCAGCTCACCCTTGACAGGGCAGTCACAGCCCCAGCATTTT	CASSPLTGQSQPQHF
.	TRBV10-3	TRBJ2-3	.	TGTGCCATCAGTGAAGGTGGGGGGGCCAAAGATACGCAGTATTTT	CAISEGGGAKDTQYF
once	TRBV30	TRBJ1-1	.	TGTGCCTGGAGTCCAGGGAGGGACACTGAAGCTTTCTTT	CAWSPGRDTEAFF
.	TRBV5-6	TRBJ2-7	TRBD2	TGTGCCAGCAGCCCGGGACTAGCGGCTACCTCCTACGAGCAGTACTTC	CASSPGLAATSYEQYF
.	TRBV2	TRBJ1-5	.	TGTGCCAGCACCCCGGACAGTAGTCAGCCCCAGCATTTT	CASTPDSSQPQHF
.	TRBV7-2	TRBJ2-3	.	TGTGCCAGCAGCTCCAGAGGGTTCTCTACAGATACGCAGTATTTT	CASSSRGFSTDTQYF
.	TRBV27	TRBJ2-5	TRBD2	TGTGCCAGCAGTGAGACTAGCGGGGGCAGAGAGACCCAGTACTTC	CASSETSGGRETQYF
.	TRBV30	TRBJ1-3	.	TGTGCCTGGAGTCAAGACCGGACTTATGGAAACACCATATATTTT	CAWSQDRTYGNTIYF
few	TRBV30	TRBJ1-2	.	TGTGCCTGGGCGAATGATAACTATGGCTACACCTTC	CAWANDNYGYTF
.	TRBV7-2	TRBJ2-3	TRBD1	TGTGCCAGCAGTCCGGACAGGTGGGCAGATACGCAGTATTTT	CASSPDRWADTQYF
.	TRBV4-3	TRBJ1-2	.	TGCGCCAGCAGCCAAGTTCGGCGGATTAACTATGGCTACACCTTC	CASSQVRRINYGYTF
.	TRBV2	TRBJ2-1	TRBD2	TGTGCCAGCAGGGCGGGTAGCGGGAGTTCCGGTGAGCAGTTCTTC	CASRAGSGSSGEQFF
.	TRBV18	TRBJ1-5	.	TGTGCCAGCTCACTAACACTCGAGGGAAGTCGGGATCAGCCCCAGCATTTT	CASSLTLEGSRDQPQHF
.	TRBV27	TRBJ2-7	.	TGTGCCAGCAGTCCCAGAAGCGCCTACGAGCAGTACTTC	CASSPRSAYEQYF
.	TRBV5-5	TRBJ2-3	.	TGTGCCAGCAGCTCATATTGGTCCGTAGGCACAGATACGCAGTATTTT	CASSSYWSVGTDTQYF
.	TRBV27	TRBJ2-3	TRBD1	TGTGCCAGCAACACAGGGGGCACAGATACGCAGTATTTT	CASNTGGTDTQYF
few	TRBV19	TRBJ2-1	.	TGTGCCAGTAAGAAGGAAGTAGCGCGAGCAAGCAATGAGCAGTTCTTC	CASKKEVARASNEQFF
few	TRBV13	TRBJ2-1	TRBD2	TGTGCCAGCAGCTTAGACCGGACTAGCGGGGGGGATGAGCAGTTCTTC	CASSLDRTSGGDEQFF
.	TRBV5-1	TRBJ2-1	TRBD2	TGCGCCAGCAGCTTGGAAGGACTAGCTTACAATGAGCAGTTCTTC	CASSLEGLAYNEQFF
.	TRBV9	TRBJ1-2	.	TGTGCCAGCAGCGTAACGGAGCAAGCCTATGGCTACACCTTC	CASSVTEQAYGYTF
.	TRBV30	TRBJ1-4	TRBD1	TGTGCCTGGAGTGTGACAGGGGGCCTCGGGGAAAAACTGTTTTTT	CAWSVTGGLGEKLFF
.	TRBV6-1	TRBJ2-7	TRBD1	TGTGCCAGCAGACGACCGGGACAGACTTCCTACGAGCAGTACTTC	CASRRPGQTSYEQYF
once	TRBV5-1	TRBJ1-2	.	TGCGCCAGCAGCTTGGCCCCAGGGGACTATGGCTACACCTTC	CASSLAPGDYGYTF
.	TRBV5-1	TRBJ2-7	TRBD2	TGCGCCAGCAGCTTGTCTCCTAGCGGGAGGTACGAGCAGTACTTC	CASSLSPSGRYEQYF
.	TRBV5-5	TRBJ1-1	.	TGTGCCAGCAGCTTGGGAGGGCAGAACACTGAAGCTTTCTTT	CASSLGGQNTEAFF